This TCR beta chain appears in the sequencing data of a study of T cell responses to AZD1222 COVID-19 vaccine. The repertoire was sequenced with immunoSEQ multiplex PCR; TCRdb's copy has only in-frame clones and lacks some. Of around 170,000 clones listed, around 90% are singletons. Broader study findings: Nearly half of spike-specific TCRs reportedly target variant regions that are unmutated in the B.1.351 and B.1.1.7 variants. Breadth and depth of Spike-specific TCRs rose after two AZD1222 doses.

Details on this clone: Its antigen is not identified.

The V gene's germline CDR1 is MNHEY and CDR2 SVGEGT. The CDR3 consists of 14 residues. V shed 2 bases and J shed 0 bases, with 2 bases lying between them. The material was peripheral blood, obtained 28 days after the second AZD1222 dose. V and J are TRBV6-2 or TRBV6-3 and TRBJ2-6, with D unresolved. This receptor was obtained from an adult who received the AZD1222 COVID-19 vaccine. The CDR3 spells CASSYVSGANVLTF. Written as DNA, the CDR3 is TGTGCCAGCAGTTACGTCTCTGGGGCCAACGTCCTGACTTTC.